The clone carrying this T cell receptor beta chain was seen just once. These data come from a study of blood T cell repertoires in COVID-19. Study-level background: T cells, B-cell-depleted T cells, or PBMCs provided the cDNA or gDNA that served as material.

As handled by the study authors: Reference gene primer amplification gave nucleated cell count estimates. The method was immunoSEQ multiplex PCR; TCRdb's version includes in-frame clones alone and lacks a portion of them. V, J and clone size derive from that table, while D and trimming were established from the DNA sequence. The top ten hold roughly 10% of the sample, which has roughly 100,000 clones, more than 75% seen once. CDR3 size: 14 residues. Germline V gives CDR1 MNHEY, CDR2 SMNVEV (reference sequence). Trimming left V 1 base short and J 4 bases short, with 8 bases between. V is TRBV27 and J is TRBJ1-5; D call uncertain. The specimen sequenced was peripheral blood. The receptor comes from a man in his fifties or sixties with active or convalescent COVID-19. The CDR3 DNA sequence: TGTGCCAGCAGTTTATTTGGCAGTAATCAGCCCCAGCATTTT. Protein product: CASSLFGSNQPQHF.